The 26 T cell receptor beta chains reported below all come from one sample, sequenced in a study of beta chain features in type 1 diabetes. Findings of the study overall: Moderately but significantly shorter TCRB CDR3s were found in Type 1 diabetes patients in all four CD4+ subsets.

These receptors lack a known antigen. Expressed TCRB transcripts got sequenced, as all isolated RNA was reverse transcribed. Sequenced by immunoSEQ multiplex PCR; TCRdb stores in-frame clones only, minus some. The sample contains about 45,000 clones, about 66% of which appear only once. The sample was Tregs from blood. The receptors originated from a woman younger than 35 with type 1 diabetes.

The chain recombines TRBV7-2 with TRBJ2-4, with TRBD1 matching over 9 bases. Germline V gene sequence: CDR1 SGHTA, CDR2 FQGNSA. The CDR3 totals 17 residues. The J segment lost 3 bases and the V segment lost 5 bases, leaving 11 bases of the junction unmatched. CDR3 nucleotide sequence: TGTGCCAGCAGCCCTGGGACAGGGCCTTTCGTCAAAAACATTCAGTACTTC. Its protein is CASSPGTGPFVKNIQYF.

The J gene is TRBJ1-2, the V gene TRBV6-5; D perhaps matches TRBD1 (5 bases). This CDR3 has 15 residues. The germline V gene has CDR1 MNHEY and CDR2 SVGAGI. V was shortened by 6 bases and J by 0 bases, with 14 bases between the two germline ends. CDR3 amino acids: CASRPDWGPNYGYTF. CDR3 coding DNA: TGTGCCAGCAGACCCGATTGGGGCCCTAACTATGGCTACACCTTC.

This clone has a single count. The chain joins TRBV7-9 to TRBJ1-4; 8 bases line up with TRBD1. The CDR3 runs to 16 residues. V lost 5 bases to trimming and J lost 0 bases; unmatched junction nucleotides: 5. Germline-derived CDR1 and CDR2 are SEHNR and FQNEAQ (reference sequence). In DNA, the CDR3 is TGTGCCAGCAGCACCTACAGGGGGGCAACTAATGAAAAACTGTTTTTT. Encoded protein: CASSTYRGATNEKLFF.

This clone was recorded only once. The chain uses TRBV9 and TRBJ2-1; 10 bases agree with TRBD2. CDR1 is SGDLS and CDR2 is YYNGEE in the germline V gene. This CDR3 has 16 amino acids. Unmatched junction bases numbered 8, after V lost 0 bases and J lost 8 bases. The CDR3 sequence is CASSVGIAGGLDEQFF. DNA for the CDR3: TGTGCCAGCAGCGTAGGAATAGCGGGAGGTCTCGATGAGCAGTTCTTC.

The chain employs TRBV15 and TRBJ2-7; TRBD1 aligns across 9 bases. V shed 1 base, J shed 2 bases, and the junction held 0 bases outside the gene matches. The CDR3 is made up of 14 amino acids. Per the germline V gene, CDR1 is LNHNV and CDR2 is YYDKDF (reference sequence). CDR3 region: CATSRGDRAYEQYF. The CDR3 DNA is TGTGCCACCAGCAGAGGGGACAGGGCCTACGAGCAGTACTTC.

As DNA, the CDR3 is TGTGCCAGCAGCCTAGAGGAGGTGTCCACAGATACGCAGTATTTT. It encodes CASSLEEVSTDTQYF. The chain combines TRBV9 with TRBJ2-3; weak D call: TRBD2 (5 bases). The CDR3 has 15 residues. With 4 bases removed from V and 2 bases from J, the gap between germline ends came to 14 bases. Germline V lookup: CDR1 SGDLS, CDR2 YYNGEE.

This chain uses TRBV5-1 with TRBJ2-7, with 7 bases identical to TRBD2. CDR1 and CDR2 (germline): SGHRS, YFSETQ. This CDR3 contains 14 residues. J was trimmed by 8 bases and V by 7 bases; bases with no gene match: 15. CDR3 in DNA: TGCGCCAGCCGGCCCTTCGGGGGGTATCGTAAGCAGTACTTC. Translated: CASRPFGGYRKQYF.

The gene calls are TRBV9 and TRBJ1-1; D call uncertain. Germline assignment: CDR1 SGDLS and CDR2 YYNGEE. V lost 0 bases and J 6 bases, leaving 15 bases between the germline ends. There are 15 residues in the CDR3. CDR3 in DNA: TGTGCCAGCAGCGTAGTATCTGTGCTCAGCGCTGAAGCTTTCTTT. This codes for CASSVVSVLSAEAFF.

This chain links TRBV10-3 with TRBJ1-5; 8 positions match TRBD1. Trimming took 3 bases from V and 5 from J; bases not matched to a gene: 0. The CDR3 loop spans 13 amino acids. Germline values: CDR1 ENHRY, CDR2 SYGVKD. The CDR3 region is CAISEQGDQPQHF. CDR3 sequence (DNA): TGTGCCATCAGTGAACAGGGGGATCAGCCCCAGCATTTT.

This chain's CDR3 is CASSFSRASLGRNEQFF. In DNA form, the CDR3 reads TGTGCCAGCAGCTTCTCCAGAGCTAGCCTAGGGCGCAATGAGCAGTTCTTC. The genes are TRBV7-9 and TRBJ2-1, with D possibly matching TRBD2 (5 bases). The germline gives CDR1 SEHNR, CDR2 FQNEAQ (reference sequence). V was clipped by 3 bases and J by 6 bases, with 21 bases between them. The CDR3 spans 17 residues.

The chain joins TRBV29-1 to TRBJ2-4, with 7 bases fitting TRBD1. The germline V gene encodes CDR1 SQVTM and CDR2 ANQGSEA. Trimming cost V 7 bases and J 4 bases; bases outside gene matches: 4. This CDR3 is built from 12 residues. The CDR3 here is CSAGDSKNIQYF. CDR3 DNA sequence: TGCAGCGCTGGGGACAGTAAAAACATTCAGTACTTC.

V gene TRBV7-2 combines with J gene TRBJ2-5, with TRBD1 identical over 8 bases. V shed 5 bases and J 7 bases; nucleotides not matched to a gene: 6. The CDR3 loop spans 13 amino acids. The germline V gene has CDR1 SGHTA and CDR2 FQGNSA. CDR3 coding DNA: TGTGCCAGCAGCCGCGGGACAGGCGGGACCCAGTACTTC. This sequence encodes CASSRGTGGTQYF.

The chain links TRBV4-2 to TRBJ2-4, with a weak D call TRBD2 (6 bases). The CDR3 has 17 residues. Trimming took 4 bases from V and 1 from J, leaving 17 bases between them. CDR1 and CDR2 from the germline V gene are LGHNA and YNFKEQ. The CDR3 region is CASSLGLVAVAKNIQYF. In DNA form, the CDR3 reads TGTGCCAGCAGCCTCGGGCTGGTAGCGGTCGCCAAAAACATTCAGTACTTC.

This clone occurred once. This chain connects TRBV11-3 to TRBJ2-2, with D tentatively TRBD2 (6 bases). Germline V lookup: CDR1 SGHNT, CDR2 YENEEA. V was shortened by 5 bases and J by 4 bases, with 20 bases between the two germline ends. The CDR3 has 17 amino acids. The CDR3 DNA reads TGTGCCAGCAGCACCGGAGGGAGTTGGGGGAGCACCGGGGAGCTGTTTTTT. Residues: CASSTGGSWGSTGELFF.

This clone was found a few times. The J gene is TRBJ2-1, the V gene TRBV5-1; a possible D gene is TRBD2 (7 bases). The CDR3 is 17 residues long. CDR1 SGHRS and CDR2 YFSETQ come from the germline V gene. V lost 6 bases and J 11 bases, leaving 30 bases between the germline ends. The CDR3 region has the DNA TGCGCCAGCAAGGGGGGGCCTAGCGAGATCGGATCACAAAAGCAGTTCTTC. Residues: CASKGGPSEIGSQKQFF.

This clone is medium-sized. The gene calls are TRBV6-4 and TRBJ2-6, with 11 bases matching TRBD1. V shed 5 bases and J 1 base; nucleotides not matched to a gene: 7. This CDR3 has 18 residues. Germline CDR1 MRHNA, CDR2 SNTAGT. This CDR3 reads CASSPPGTGGSGANVLTF. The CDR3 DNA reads TGTGCCAGCAGTCCCCCCGGGACAGGGGGATCTGGGGCCAACGTCCTGACTTTC.

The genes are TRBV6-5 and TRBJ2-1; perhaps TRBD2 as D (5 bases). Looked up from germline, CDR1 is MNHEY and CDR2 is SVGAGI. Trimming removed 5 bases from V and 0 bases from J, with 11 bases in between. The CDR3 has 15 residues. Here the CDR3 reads CASSPQGSSYNEQFF. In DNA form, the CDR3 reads TGTGCCAGCAGTCCGCAAGGGAGCTCCTACAATGAGCAGTTCTTC.

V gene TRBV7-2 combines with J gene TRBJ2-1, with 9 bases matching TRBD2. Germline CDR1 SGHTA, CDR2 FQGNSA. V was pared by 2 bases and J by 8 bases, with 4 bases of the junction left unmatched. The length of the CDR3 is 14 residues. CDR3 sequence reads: CASSLRGLADEQFF. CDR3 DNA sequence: TGTGCCAGCAGCTTAAGGGGACTAGCCGATGAGCAGTTCTTC.

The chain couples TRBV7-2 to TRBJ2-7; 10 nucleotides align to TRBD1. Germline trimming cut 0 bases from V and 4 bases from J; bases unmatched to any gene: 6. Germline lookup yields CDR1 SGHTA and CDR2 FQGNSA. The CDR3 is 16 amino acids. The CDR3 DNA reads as TGTGCCAGCAGCTTAGCCCCGGGACAGGGGACTTACGAGCAGTACTTC. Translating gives CASSLAPGQGTYEQYF.

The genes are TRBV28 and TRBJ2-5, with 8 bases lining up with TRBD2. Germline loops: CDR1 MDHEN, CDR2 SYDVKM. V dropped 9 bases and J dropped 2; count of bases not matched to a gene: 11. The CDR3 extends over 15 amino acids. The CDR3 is CASGLAPVLQETQYF. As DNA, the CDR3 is TGTGCCAGTGGACTAGCACCTGTTTTACAAGAGACCCAGTACTTC.

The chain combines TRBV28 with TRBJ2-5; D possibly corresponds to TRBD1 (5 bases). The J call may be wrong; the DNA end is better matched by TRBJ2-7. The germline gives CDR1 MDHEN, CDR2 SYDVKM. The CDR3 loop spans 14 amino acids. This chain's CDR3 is CASSPPDRAYEQYF. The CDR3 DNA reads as TGTGCCAGCAGTCCTCCCGACAGAGCCTACGAGCAGTACTTC.

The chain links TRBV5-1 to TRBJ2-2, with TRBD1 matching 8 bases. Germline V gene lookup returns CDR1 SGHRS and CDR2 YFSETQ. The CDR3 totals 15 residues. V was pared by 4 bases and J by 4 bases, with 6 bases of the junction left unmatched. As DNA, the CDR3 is TGCGCCAGCAGCCCGACAGGGGAATCCACCGGGGAGCTGTTTTTT. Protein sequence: CASSPTGESTGELFF.

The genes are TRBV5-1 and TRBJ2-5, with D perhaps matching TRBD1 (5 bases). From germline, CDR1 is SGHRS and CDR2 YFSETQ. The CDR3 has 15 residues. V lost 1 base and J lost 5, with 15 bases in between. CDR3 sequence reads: CASSLYGAGRETQYF. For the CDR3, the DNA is TGCGCCAGCAGCTTGTATGGGGCCGGCCGGGAGACCCAGTACTTC.

CDR3 sequence: CASSLGGRATIPYEQYF. DNA for the CDR3: TGTGCCAGCAGCTTAGGTGGCAGGGCCACTATTCCCTACGAGCAGTACTTC. The V gene is TRBV7-6, the J gene TRBJ2-5; TRBD1 is a possible D gene (5 bases). The better agreement between TRBJ2-7 and the DNA end casts doubt on the J call. There are 17 residues in the CDR3. In germline, CDR1 is SGHVS, CDR2 FNYEAQ.

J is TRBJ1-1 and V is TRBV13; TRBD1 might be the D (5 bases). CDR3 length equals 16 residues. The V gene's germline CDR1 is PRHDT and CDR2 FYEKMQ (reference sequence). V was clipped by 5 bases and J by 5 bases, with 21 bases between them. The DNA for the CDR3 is TGTGCCAGCAGCCGCGCCCTGGACAACCCTAGGACTGAAGCTTTCTTT. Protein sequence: CASSRALDNPRTEAFF.

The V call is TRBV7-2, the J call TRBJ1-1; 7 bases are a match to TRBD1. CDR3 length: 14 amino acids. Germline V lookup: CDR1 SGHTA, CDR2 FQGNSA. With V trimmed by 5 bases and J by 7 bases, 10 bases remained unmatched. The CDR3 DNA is TGTGCCAGCAGCCCCCTCCGACAGGGCCTTGAAGCTTTCTTT. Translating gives CASSPLRQGLEAFF.